One T cell receptor (beta chain) is described in this entry. The antigen is unknown. The data were taken from a study of OX40 agonist ivuxolimab in advanced cancers. Study conclusions and caveats: Averaging showed that CD8+ T cells had more expanded clones than CD4+ did.

Clones were sequenced by immunoSEQ multiplex PCR, and TCRdb holds only the in-frame ones, with some missing. The repertoire includes 40,000 to 45,000 clones, 90% of them detected once, and 6% sits in the top ten. CDR3 length: 14 amino acids. Germline CDR1 reads GTSNPN; CDR2 reads SVGIG (reference sequence). The J segment lost 0 bases and the V segment lost 3 bases, leaving 2 bases of the junction unmatched. The V gene is TRBV30, the J gene TRBJ1-2; the match to TRBD1 covers 9 bases. The sample in question was CD4+ or CD8+ T cells sorted from blood, obtained in a trial of the OX40 agonist ivuxolimab. This sequence originates from an adult with an advanced solid tumor such as melanoma, head and neck, liver or kidney cancer. The CDR3 loop is CAWRRTGANYGYTF. The CDR3, as DNA: TGTGCCTGGAGAAGGACAGGGGCTAACTATGGCTACACCTTC.